This entry is about one T cell receptor (beta chain). Measured with immunoSEQ multiplex PCR; TCRdb has only the in-frame clones, and not every one. Of tens of thousands of clones detected, over 75% appear once; the ten largest clones hold approximately 3.1%. V was pared by 7 bases and J by 2 bases, with 10 bases of the junction left unmatched. The CDR3 covers 15 residues. Germline CDR1 reads SQVTM; CDR2 reads ANQGSEA. The data stem from a study of PD-L1 blockade in urothelial cancer. The sample consisted of PBMCs, taken around atezolizumab (anti-PD-L1) treatment. The chain is built from TRBV29-1 and TRBJ2-5, with 10 bases matching TRBD2. This clonotype originated in a man aged 50 to 60 with urothelial cancer. Here the CDR3 DNA reads TGCAGCGGCGCGGGGGGGACTAGCGTTCAAGAGACCCAGTACTTC. It encodes CSGAGGTSVQETQYF.